The present TCR beta chain was sequenced within a study of cytomegalovirus exposure and HLA in healthy donors. Study results and limitations: Some public TCRs appeared in many individuals, while most sequences were rare. TCR beta chains associated with HLA were, in a later analysis, more clonally expanded than equally common others.

Primers: 60 Vbeta forward and 13 Jbeta reverse. This table comes from immunoSEQ multiplex PCR, and its TCRdb copy is limited to in-frame clones, with some not included. The profile shows about 91,000 clones, about 68% of them singletons. Only a few counts were recorded for this clone. Its antigen is still unknown. In nominal health when sampled, donors likely had unrecorded immune exposures nonetheless. The CDR3 spans 11 residues. Germline values: CDR1 SGDLS, CDR2 YYNGEE. The V and J ends lost 7 bases and 6 bases respectively, with 10 bases between them. This rearrangement joins TRBV9 to TRBJ1-1, with D perhaps matching TRBD1 (5 bases). The TCR originated in a human donor in good health. Source material: PBMCs. The CDR3 nucleotides are TGTGCCAGCGGGGGGATATCTGAAGCTTTCTTT. Translating it yields CASGGISEAFF.